This entry lists 29 T cell receptor beta chains sequenced from one sample in a study of blood T cells in healthy people across ages. A sample-barcoded 5' primer and a J-beta primer mix were used in a second PCR of about 7 to 12 cycles. One entry per CDR3 protein, called by TCRdb with MiXCR from the 5' RACE reads. The repertoire holds fewer than 700,000 distinct CDR3 sequences, with 40% to 50% as singletons. Sequencing used blood. The origin of the receptors is a man at least 80 years old in good health.

V gene TRBV7-2 combines with J gene TRBJ1-1; 7 positions match TRBD1. Germline trimming cut 5 bases from V and 1 base from J; bases unmatched to any gene: 10. CDR3 length: 16 residues. Germline CDR1 is SGHTA and CDR2 is FQGNSA. CDR3 bases: TGTGCCAGCAGCCTAAGACAGGGAGGGGGGAACACTGAAGCTTTCTTT. It is translated as CASSLRQGGGNTEAFF.

Written as DNA, the CDR3 is TGCAGTGCCTCAAGGGACGGGGGAGGGTCACCCCTCCACTTT. Translating gives CSASRDGGGSPLHF. The chain joins TRBV20-1 to TRBJ1-6; D may be TRBD1 (5 bases). V was clipped by 6 bases and J by 10 bases, with 19 bases between them. This CDR3 comprises 14 residues. Per the germline V gene, CDR1 is DFQATT and CDR2 is SNEGSKA (reference sequence).

The chain joins TRBV6-2 or TRBV6-3 to TRBJ2-1, with 9 bases identical to TRBD2. Germline V gives CDR1 MNHEY, CDR2 SVGEGT. This CDR3 has 14 residues. Trimming at V came to 1 base and at J to 6 bases, leaving 1 base not matched to a gene. Here the CDR3 reads CASSYFSGGNEQFF. In DNA, the CDR3 is TGTGCCAGCAGTTACTTTAGCGGGGGCAATGAGCAGTTCTTC.

The V and J genes are TRBV6-6 and TRBJ2-3; D ambiguous. V lost 4 bases to trimming and J lost 1 base, with 15 bases between them. This CDR3 is built from 16 residues. Germline V gene data show CDR1 as MNHNY and CDR2 as SVGAGI (reference sequence). CDR3 amino acids: CASSCSSDRRTDTQYF. The CDR3, as DNA: TGTGCCAGCAGTTGCTCGTCTGACCGACGCACAGATACGCAGTATTTT.

This sequence joins TRBV6-2 or TRBV6-3 and TRBJ2-5, with 7 bases matching TRBD1. This CDR3 region has 14 residues. Trimming cost V 6 bases and J 11 bases; bases outside gene matches: 15. The germline gives CDR1 MNHEY, CDR2 SVGEGT. The CDR3 DNA sequence: TGTGCCAGCAGCGAACCGGGACAGACGGGTGAGCAGTACTTC. This sequence encodes CASSEPGQTGEQYF.

This clonotype was counted a few times. The chain is built from TRBV12-3 or TRBV12-4 and TRBJ1-2; weak D call: TRBD1 (6 bases). CDR3 length: 12 residues. V lost 6 bases, J lost 6 bases, and 11 bases lay in between. CDR3 nucleotide sequence: TGTGCCAGCAGCTTCTCAGGGGATGGCTACACCTTC. Its translation is CASSFSGDGYTF.

This clonotype was recorded a few times. V gene TRBV12-5 combines with J gene TRBJ2-1; 10 nucleotides match TRBD2. V lost 0 bases and J lost 4; bases outside the gene matches: 18. Germline loops: CDR1 LGHNT, CDR2 FRNRAP. This CDR3 contains 21 residues. The CDR3 here is CASGLVPLPLAGGTEYNEQFF. As DNA, the CDR3 is TGTGCTAGTGGTTTGGTTCCCCTCCCTTTAGCGGGAGGTACCGAATACAATGAGCAGTTCTTC. The full variable domain, rest sourced from reference TRBV12-5 and TRBJ2-1, is DARVTQTPRHKVTEMGQEVTMRCQPILGHNTVFWYRQTMMQGLELLAYFRNRAPLDDSGMPKDRFSAEMPDATLATLKIQPSEPRDSAVYFCASGLVPLPLAGGTEYNEQFFGPGTRLTVL.

This chain joins TRBV28 and TRBJ2-3; 7 bases agree with TRBD1. The germline V gene encodes CDR1 MDHEN and CDR2 SYDVKM. The CDR3 spans 18 residues. V trimming: 3 bases; J trimming: 0 bases; junction bases outside the gene matches: 12. The CDR3 loop reads CASSFRGQLPSSTDTQYF. The CDR3 bases are TGTGCCAGCAGTTTTAGGGGACAGCTCCCTTCTAGCACAGATACGCAGTATTTT.

V usage is TRBV20-1 and J usage is TRBJ2-3; 12 nucleotides line up with TRBD2. CDR1 and CDR2 from the germline V gene are DFQATT and SNEGSKA (reference sequence). J lost 3 bases, V lost 3 bases, and 7 bases had no gene match. This CDR3 has 16 residues. CDR3 sequence (DNA): TGCAGTGCTAGCCCACGGACTAGCGGGATTACAGATACGCAGTATTTT. It codes for CSASPRTSGITDTQYF.

The chain employs TRBV12-3 or TRBV12-4 and TRBJ1-1; D unclear. This CDR3 region has 14 residues. The ends were cut back, 7 bases at V and 0 bases at J, with 12 bases in the middle. As DNA, the CDR3 is TGTGCCAGCACCCCGACAATCATGAACACTGAAGCTTTCTTT. Protein product: CASTPTIMNTEAFF.

The chain uses TRBV7-2 and TRBJ2-1, with D perhaps matching TRBD1 or TRBD2 (5 bases each). The CDR3 covers 14 residues. V was cut by 1 base and J by 12 bases, with 16 bases left in between. Germline V gives CDR1 SGHTA, CDR2 FQGNSA. CDR3 residues: CASSLGGGSGRQFF. In DNA, the CDR3 is TGTGCCAGCAGCTTAGGGGGCGGGTCGGGGAGGCAGTTCTTC.

The chain employs TRBV15 and TRBJ2-2; a weak D match, TRBD2 (5 bases). The V gene's germline CDR1 is LNHNV and CDR2 YYDKDF (reference sequence). Trimming stripped 5 bases from V and 1 base from J, with 8 bases between. The CDR3 is made up of 14 amino acids. The CDR3 bases are TGTGCCACCAGCCTCGGAGGGAACACCGGGGAGCTGTTTTTT. Protein product: CATSLGGNTGELFF.

This clonotype is a singleton in its sample. The chain couples TRBV20-1 to TRBJ1-1; no reliable D call. V gave up 4 bases and J gave up 2 bases, with 5 bases separating them. From germline, CDR1 is DFQATT and CDR2 SNEGSKA (reference sequence). This CDR3 is 11 amino acids long. CDR3 loop: CSAIPNTEAFF. Here the CDR3 DNA reads TGCAGTGCTATTCCCAACACTGAAGCTTTCTTT.

The chain links TRBV28 to TRBJ1-2; D is unclear. This CDR3 has 14 residues. Germline assignment: CDR1 MDHEN and CDR2 SYDVKM. Trimming took off 6 bases at V and 8 bases at J, with 19 bases between the two ends. The CDR3 DNA sequence: TGTGCCAGCAGCTCCCGGGTATCCGGAGGGGGCTACACCTTC. Translating gives CASSSRVSGGGYTF.

The chain recombines TRBV7-6 with TRBJ2-7; D remains unclear. Germline CDR1 SGHVS, CDR2 FNYEAQ. The CDR3 loop spans 11 amino acids. Trimming cost V 6 bases and J 5 bases, with 8 bases left between them. CDR3 bases: TGTGCCAGCAGTCACGGCCACGAGCAGTACTTC. Its translation is CASSHGHEQYF.

This clonotype was seen a single time. A much larger clone lies one base from this, so it may be a read error. The V and J genes are TRBV18 and TRBJ1-5, with D possibly TRBD1 on 5 matching bases. CDR1 and CDR2 (germline): KGHSH, LQKENI. The CDR3 sequence is 15 residues long. The CDR3 region has the DNA TGTGCCGGCTCACCACCGGGGGGGTCCGTTCAGCCCCAGCATTTT. Translated: CAGSPPGGSVQPQHF.

This clonotype was observed a handful of times. This chain connects TRBV27 to TRBJ2-7; perhaps TRBD1 as D (6 bases). V dropped 6 bases and J dropped 2 bases, with 14 bases sitting between them. The CDR3 runs 14 residues. The germline CDR1 and CDR2 sequences are MNHEY and SMNVEV (reference sequence). CDR3 sequence reads: CASRLNRETYEQYF. The CDR3 region has the DNA TGTGCCAGCAGACTAAACAGGGAGACCTACGAGCAGTACTTC.

This clonotype was recorded only once. The chain joins TRBV4-3 to TRBJ1-1, with D tentatively TRBD1 (6 bases). V lost 1 base and J lost 0, with 9 bases in between. The CDR3 contains 15 residues. Germline CDR1 is LGHNA and CDR2 is YSLEER. The CDR3 here is CASSQGTAMNTEAFF. The CDR3 bases are TGCGCCAGCAGCCAAGGGACAGCTATGAACACTGAAGCTTTCTTT.

The chain is built from TRBV12-5 and TRBJ1-5; D may be TRBD1 (6 bases). The length of the CDR3 is 13 residues. Germline CDR1 LGHNT, CDR2 FRNRAP. Deletions cut 5 bases from V and 7 bases from J, with 12 bases between. Here the CDR3 DNA reads TGTGCTAGTGGTCAAGGGGGGGCACAGCCCCAGCATTTT. The encoded protein is CASGQGGAQPQHF.

This clonotype was counted only a few times. The chain has TRBV24-1 and TRBJ2-5; 8 bases line up with TRBD1. Unmatched junction bases numbered 6, after V lost 3 bases and J lost 4 bases. The CDR3 sequence is 15 residues long. The germline V gene encodes CDR1 KGHDR and CDR2 SFDVKD. CDR3 protein: CATSDPTGVGETQYF. In DNA form, the CDR3 reads TGTGCCACCAGTGATCCGACAGGGGTGGGAGAGACCCAGTACTTC.

The J gene is TRBJ2-7, the V gene TRBV9; tentative D call: TRBD2 (6 bases). Germline lookup yields CDR1 SGDLS and CDR2 YYNGEE. V was pared by 1 base and J by 7 bases, with 18 bases between. The CDR3 extends over 15 amino acids. Here the CDR3 DNA reads TGTGCCAGCAGCGTAAACGGGGGAGCCCACAATGAGCAGTACTTC. This sequence encodes CASSVNGGAHNEQYF.

CDR3 sequence reads: CASGLEHGTGLFNTDTQYF. Here the CDR3 DNA reads TGTGCTAGTGGTTTGGAACATGGGACAGGGCTATTCAATACAGATACGCAGTATTTT. V is TRBV12-5 and J is TRBJ2-3, with 9 bases fitting TRBD1. Trimming took 1 base from V and 3 from J; bases not matched to a gene: 14. Germline V gene lookup returns CDR1 LGHNT and CDR2 FRNRAP. This CDR3 comprises 19 residues.

This clonotype was counted only a few times. The V call is TRBV24-1, the J call TRBJ2-5; D is perhaps TRBD2 (5 bases). The CDR3 consists of 15 residues. Trimming took off 4 bases at V and 1 base at J, with 12 bases between the two ends. Per germline, CDR1 KGHDR and CDR2 SFDVKD. The CDR3 DNA follows: TGTGCCACCAGTGACCCCCGGGGAATCCAAGAGACCCAGTACTTC. It yields the protein CATSDPRGIQETQYF.

This rearrangement joins TRBV10-1 to TRBJ1-2; weak D call: TRBD1 (5 bases). V lost 10 bases and J lost 5, with 17 bases in between. The germline gives CDR1 WNHNN, CDR2 SYGVQD (reference sequence). This CDR3 has 13 amino acids. CDR3 DNA: TGCGCCAACCGAACAGGCTACGGTTATGGCTACACCTTC. It encodes CANRTGYGYGYTF.

The V call is TRBV11-2, the J call TRBJ2-7; the D gene is possibly TRBD2 (6 bases). With 4 bases removed from V and 6 bases from J, the gap between germline ends came to 19 bases. The CDR3 totals 15 residues. Germline values: CDR1 SGHAT, CDR2 FQNNGV. CDR3 sequence reads: CASSSLGGGGREQYF. The CDR3 nucleotides are TGTGCCAGCAGCTCGCTGGGGGGTGGTGGGCGCGAGCAGTACTTC.

The sample holds a few counts of this clonotype. The chain carries TRBV7-2 and TRBJ1-1; D uncertain. The CDR3 is 13 amino acids. Germline assignment: CDR1 SGHTA and CDR2 FQGNSA. V lost 5 bases and J lost 4, with 11 bases in between. The CDR3 is CASSGRPSTEAFF. The CDR3 region has the DNA TGTGCCAGCAGCGGGAGACCCAGCACTGAAGCTTTCTTT.

The J gene is TRBJ2-5, the V gene TRBV5-5; D possibly corresponds to TRBD1 (6 bases). The closer fit of TRBJ2-7 to the DNA end suggests the J call may be wrong. Germline V CDR1 and CDR2: SGHKS, YYEKEE (reference sequence). This CDR3 comprises 14 residues. CDR3 nucleotide sequence: TGTGCCAGCAGCAAGGACAGTTCAACCTACGAGCAGTACTTC. It encodes CASSKDSSTYEQYF.

This clonotype appeared a few times. V is TRBV6-5 and J is TRBJ2-3; TRBD2 might be the D (6 bases). V dropped 0 bases and J dropped 2 bases, with 15 bases sitting between them. CDR3 length equals 17 residues. Germline-derived CDR1 and CDR2 are MNHEY and SVGAGI. In DNA, the CDR3 is TGTGCCAGCAGTTACTCTGGGCGGGGAACTTACACAGATACGCAGTATTTT. It encodes CASSYSGRGTYTDTQYF.

Points on this clonotype: A much larger clone differs from this one at a single base, so this may be a read error. CDR3 loop: CASSSSDEQFF. The CDR3 DNA follows: TGTGCCAGCAGTTCGTCGGATGAGCAGTTCTTC. V gene TRBV12-3 or TRBV12-4 combines with J gene TRBJ2-1; D uncertain. Trimming stripped 4 bases from V and 8 bases from J, with 6 bases between. This CDR3 is built from 11 residues.